This T cell receptor (beta chain) was documented in a study of technical replicates of blood from several donors. CDR1 and CDR2 (germline): SEHNR, FQNEAQ (reference sequence). CDR3 length: 14 residues. V lost 2 bases to trimming and J lost 7 bases; unmatched junction nucleotides: 5. This clone was seen once. The assay was immunoSEQ multiplex PCR, and TCRdb's table has in-frame clones only and misses some. The table lists about 81,000 clones, around 90% of them singletons, with about 0.26% in the top ten. The chain carries TRBV7-9 and TRBJ2-1; 7 bases are a match to TRBD1. This sequence was found in a human donor in good health. The sample consisted of T cells isolated from PBMCs. CDR3 nucleotide sequence: TGTGCCAGCAGCTTAATTCAGGGGGAAAATGAGCAGTTCTTC. It is translated as CASSLIQGENEQFF. The variable domain in full, with the rest retrieved from reference TRBV7-9 and TRBJ2-1, is DTGVSQNPRHKITKRGQNVTFRCDPISEHNRLYWYRQTLGQGPEFLTYFQNEAQLEKSRLLSDRFSAERPKGSFSTLEIQRTEQGDSAMYLCASSLIQGENEQFFGPGTRLTVL.